This T cell receptor beta chain was identified in a study of Graves' ophthalmopathy and Graves' hyperthyroidism. The CDR3 contains 12 residues. Between the trimmed V and J ends, which lost 3 bases and 9 bases, there was a span of 12 bases. Ophthalmopathy cases showed moderate-to-severe activity, scoring CAS ≥3 and NOSPECS ≥4, with duration under 3 months. Pregnancy or lactation, uncontrolled infections and other autoimmune diseases were grounds for excluding patients. Clinical symptoms, serum thyroxine, TRAb, thyroid ultrasound and orbital computed tomography formed the basis of diagnosis. A volume of around 9.5 ml of fresh peripheral blood supplied the PBMCs. For repertoire sequencing, the TCR beta CDR3 regions were amplified from RNA transcripts. An opening RT-PCR round employed HTBI primers and preceded a second-round multiplex PCR. TCRdb re-called the multiplex PCR reads with MiXCR, one entry per CDR3 protein. The table has about 740,000 distinct CDR3 sequences, 40% seen once; the top ten hold approximately 43%.

Sequencing used peripheral blood. The TCR was taken from an adult man with Graves' ophthalmopathy. The chain is built from TRBV12-3 or TRBV12-4 and TRBJ2-7, with D unresolved. The CDR3 is CASSFRRDTQYF. The CDR3 region has the DNA TGTGCCAGCAGTTTTCGCAGAGATACGCAGTACTTC.